Listed below are T cell receptor beta chains from one sample, sequenced in a study of blood T cell repertoires in COVID-19. Profiled with immunoSEQ multiplex PCR; TCRdb holds only in-frame clones, not every one. The sample records approximately 250,000 clones, approximately 90% being singletons. Source material: PBMCs or T cells enriched from blood (not recorded which). The receptors here all came from a man aged 35-49 years who had been exposed to COVID-19. CDR3s include the opening cysteine and the closing phenylalanine or tryptophan. The D gene is left open where the match is weak.

v_call d_call cdr3_aa
TRBV14 TRBD2 CASSLSGGYNEQFF
TRBV12-5 . CASGDLGDLRYTF
TRBV5-4 TRBD1 CASSLDRGHEGYTF
TRBV3-1/TRBV3-2 TRBD1 CASSQGPDRGNTEAFF
TRBV3-1/TRBV3-2 TRBD2 CASSQAVGLAGVEQYF
TRBV19 . CASSIVRDNQPQHF
TRBV10-3 . CAISEGAGEQYF
TRBV9 . CASSQEDFNTEAFF
TRBV3-1/TRBV3-2 . CASSPGAVYEQYF
TRBV5-1 . CASSLGVEDTQYF
TRBV5-5 TRBD2 CASSGRERGFIGELFF
TRBV11-2 . CASRWGDRNTEAFF
TRBV6-5 TRBD1 CASSYGTGGLETQYF
TRBV2 TRBD2 CASIETSGSPGELFF
TRBV19 . CASSITVTYEQYF
TRBV10-1 . CASSERSVETQYF
TRBV28 TRBD1 CASSRKGQGEAFF
TRBV6-6 . CASSYSTGSINYGYTF
TRBV18 . CASSPLAELTDTQYF
TRBV15 TRBD1 CATSRDRGRVEGYTF
TRBV27 . CASSLSWQYEQYF
TRBV18 TRBD1 CASSPLPNRGQGDGYTF
TRBV30 . CAWGPGGGQPQHF
TRBV5-4 . CATTLGSGELFF
TRBV7-3 TRBD2 CASSLTSGRADEQFF
TRBV28 TRBD1 CASSLRQGAQEKLFF
TRBV14 . CASSRAETQYF
TRBV27 TRBD2 CASSLQVPPSGRNNEQFF
TRBV7-9 TRBD1 CASSLAGRGQGHNQPQHF
TRBV5-1 . CASSLGQGNTIYF
TRBV15 TRBD2 CATSRVSGRAYEQFF
TRBV7-6 . CASSSTGELFF
TRBV21-1 . CASSKGGRTGTSGIGPYNEQFF
TRBV4-1 . CASSQARGETQYF
TRBV11-2 TRBD2 CASSLLAVNNEQFF
TRBV20-1 TRBD2 CSASFSSGLTYNEQFF
TRBV27 . CASSLFGRYGMGNQPQHF
TRBV10-3 TRBD2 CAISDRRGGRSSYEQYF
TRBV4-1 TRBD2 CASSQDYGGALTDTQYF
TRBV19 TRBD1 CASSITGQGNTEAFF
TRBV4-2 TRBD1 CASSQDPGQGIEQYF
TRBV7-2 TRBD1 CASSPGQGGWSEQYF
TRBV7-2 . CASSLLQLSSYNSPLHF
TRBV19 . CASSGQSQDTQYF
TRBV30 . CAWSHGSLGGEKLFF